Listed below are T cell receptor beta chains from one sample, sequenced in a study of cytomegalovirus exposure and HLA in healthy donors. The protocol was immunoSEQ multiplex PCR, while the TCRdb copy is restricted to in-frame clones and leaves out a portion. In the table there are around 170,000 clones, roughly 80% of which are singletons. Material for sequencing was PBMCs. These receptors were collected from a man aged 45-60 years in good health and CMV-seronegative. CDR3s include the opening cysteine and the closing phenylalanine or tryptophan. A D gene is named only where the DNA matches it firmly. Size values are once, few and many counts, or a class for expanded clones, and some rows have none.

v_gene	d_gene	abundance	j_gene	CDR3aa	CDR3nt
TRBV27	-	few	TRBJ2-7	CASSPTPGKKYEQYF	TGTGCCAGCAGCCCTACGCCAGGGAAGAAGTACGAGCAGTACTTC
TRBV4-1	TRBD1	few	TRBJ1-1	CASSRTGQLNTEAFF	TGCGCCAGCAGCCGGACGGGACAGTTGAACACTGAAGCTTTCTTT
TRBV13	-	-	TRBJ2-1	CASSRGAGNEQFF	TGTGCCAGCTCCAGGGGCGCCGGGAATGAGCAGTTCTTC
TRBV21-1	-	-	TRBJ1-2	CASNSYSNYGYTF	TGTGCCAGCAACAGCTACTCTAACTATGGCTACACCTTC
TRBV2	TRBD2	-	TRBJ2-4	CAAMRGAGENIQYF	TGTGCAGCGATGAGGGGCGCGGGGGAAAACATTCAGTACTTC
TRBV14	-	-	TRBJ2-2	CASSPGRNTGELFF	TGTGCCAGCAGCCCTGGGAGGAACACCGGGGAGCTGTTTTTT
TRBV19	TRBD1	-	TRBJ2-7	CASSLRTGFKGEQYF	TGTGCCAGTAGTCTTCGGACAGGATTTAAAGGCGAGCAGTACTTC
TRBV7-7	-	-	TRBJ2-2	CASSLGPGSSGELFF	TGTGCTAGCAGCTTAGGGCCAGGGTCGTCCGGGGAGCTGTTTTTT
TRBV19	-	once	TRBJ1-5	CASSPLITGSSWPQHF	TGTGCCAGTAGTCCTCTTATAACAGGGTCCTCTTGGCCCCAGCATTTT
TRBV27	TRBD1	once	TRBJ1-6	CASSSRDRGSPLHF	TGTGCCAGCAGTTCCCGGGACAGGGGATCACCCCTCCACTTT
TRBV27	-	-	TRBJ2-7	CASSVYRASSYEQYF	TGTGCCAGCAGTGTGTACAGGGCCAGCTCCTACGAGCAGTACTTC
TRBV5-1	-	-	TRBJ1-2	CASSLEGDYGYTF	TGCGCCAGCAGCTTGGAAGGGGACTATGGCTACACCTTC
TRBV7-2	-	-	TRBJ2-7	CASSLTYEQYF	TGTGCCAGCAGCTTAACTTACGAGCAGTACTTC
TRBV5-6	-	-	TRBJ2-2	CASSFVRAGELFF	TGTGCCAGCAGCTTTGTCAGGGCTGGGGAGCTGTTTTTT
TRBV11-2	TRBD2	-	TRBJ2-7	CASSLDPPSAGGSSYEQYF	TGTGCCAGCAGCTTAGATCCCCCCTCCGCGGGGGGGAGCTCCTACGAGCAGTACTTC
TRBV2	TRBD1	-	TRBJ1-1	CASSTGVGTEAFF	TGTGCCAGCAGTACAGGGGTGGGGACTGAAGCTTTCTTT
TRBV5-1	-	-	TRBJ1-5	CASSLTTGGNQPQHF	TGCGCCAGCAGCTTGACAACCGGGGGCAATCAGCCCCAGCATTTT
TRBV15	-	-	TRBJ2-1	CATSRDREGGSYNEQFF	TGTGCCACCAGCAGAGACAGGGAGGGGGGGTCCTACAATGAGCAGTTCTTC
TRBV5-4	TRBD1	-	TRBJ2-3	CASSLAGQGSTDTQYF	TGTGCCAGCAGCTTGGCGGGACAGGGGTCCACAGATACGCAGTATTTT
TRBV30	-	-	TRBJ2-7	CASSGGRDYEQYF	TGTGCCTCCAGCGGTGGCAGAGACTACGAGCAGTACTTC
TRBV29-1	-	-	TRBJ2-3	CSALVGAITDTQYF	TGCAGCGCCCTGGTAGGGGCGATCACAGATACGCAGTATTTT
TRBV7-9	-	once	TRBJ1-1	CSSSSSDPNTEAFF	TGTTCCAGCAGCTCTAGCGACCCGAACACTGAAGCTTTCTTT
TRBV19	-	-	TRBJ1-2	CAGTEQSYGYTF	TGTGCCGGTACAGAACAGTCCTATGGCTACACCTTC